One and the same sample provided the 25 T cell receptor beta chains below, sequenced in a study of blood T cell repertoires in COVID-19. Here immunoSEQ multiplex PCR was the method, and the copy in TCRdb shows in-frame clones only, minus some. The sample yields about 220,000 clones, 83% seen once. Sequenced sample: peripheral blood. The receptors stem from a middle-aged woman with active or convalescent COVID-19.

The chain links TRBV27 to TRBJ2-7, with D possibly being TRBD2 (6 bases). V lost 5 bases and J 0 bases, leaving 20 bases between the germline ends. In germline, CDR1 is MNHEY, CDR2 SMNVEV (reference sequence). CDR3 length: 17 residues. DNA of the CDR3: TGTGCCAGCAGTCTTAAACCGGGACTTCTGAGCTCCTACGAGCAGTACTTC. Its protein product is CASSLKPGLLSSYEQYF.

The chain joins TRBV5-4 to TRBJ2-3, with 8 bases fitting TRBD2. This CDR3 has 12 amino acids. Per the germline V gene, CDR1 is SGHNT and CDR2 is YYREEE (reference sequence). Trimming removed 4 bases from V and 9 bases from J; junction bases left unmatched: 4. Here the CDR3 DNA reads TGTGCCAGCAGCCTTAGCGGGGCAACGCAGTATTTT. This gives the protein CASSLSGATQYF.

This clone was seen a single time. This chain uses TRBV6-6 with TRBJ1-6; TRBD1 aligns across 7 bases. CDR3 size: 14 residues. J was trimmed by 8 bases and V by 7 bases; bases with no gene match: 8. Germline CDR1 reads MNHNY; CDR2 reads SVGAGI (reference sequence). The CDR3 DNA is TGTGCCAGCACCGAAAGGGGGCTCGATTCACCCCTCCACTTT. This codes for CASTERGLDSPLHF.

V usage is TRBV19 and J usage is TRBJ2-3; tentatively, D is TRBD2 (5 bases). The V gene's germline CDR1 is LNHDA and CDR2 SQIVND (reference sequence). This CDR3 is 14 amino acids long. Deletions cut 3 bases from V and 1 base from J, with 8 bases between. CDR3 DNA sequence: TGTGCCAGTAGTATGGAGGTTGGCACAGATACGCAGTATTTT. This gives the protein CASSMEVGTDTQYF.

This clone was observed a few times. The chain links TRBV6-1 to TRBJ1-1; D is uncertain. This CDR3 comprises 18 residues. V was trimmed by 2 bases and J by 4 bases, leaving 23 bases between them. Germline V CDR1 and CDR2: MNHNS, SASEGT. CDR3 residues: CASSELSWIRVLTTEAFF. The CDR3 nucleotides are TGTGCCAGCAGTGAATTGTCATGGATCCGGGTATTAACCACTGAAGCTTTCTTT.

The chain links TRBV6-6 to TRBJ1-2, with 12 bases fitting TRBD1. Per the germline V gene, CDR1 is MNHNY and CDR2 is SVGAGI (reference sequence). J gave up 2 bases and V 6 bases, and 4 bases lay outside the gene matches. The CDR3 has 15 amino acids. The CDR3 reads CASSPGTGGNYGYTF. CDR3 nucleotide sequence: TGTGCCAGCAGCCCTGGGACAGGGGGCAACTATGGCTACACCTTC.

The gene calls are TRBV27 and TRBJ1-6; 11 bases map to TRBD1. Unmatched junction bases numbered 3, after V lost 6 bases and J lost 8 bases. The CDR3 has 14 residues. Germline V lookup: CDR1 MNHEY, CDR2 SMNVEV (reference sequence). The CDR3: CASRRTGGDSPLHF. CDR3 in DNA: TGTGCCAGCAGGCGGACAGGGGGCGATTCACCCCTCCACTTT.

V usage is TRBV10-3 and J usage is TRBJ2-3; D is ambiguous. Germline assignment: CDR1 ENHRY and CDR2 SYGVKD. The CDR3 consists of 11 residues. Trimming pared 10 bases from V and 5 bases from J, leaving 10 bases between. CDR3 sequence reads: CATGDQDTQYF. CDR3 nucleotide sequence: TGTGCCACAGGCGATCAAGATACGCAGTATTTT.

V usage is TRBV30 and J usage is TRBJ1-1; D gene ambiguous. Trimming took off 5 bases at V and 3 bases at J, with 7 bases between the two ends. Germline-derived CDR1 and CDR2 are GTSNPN and SVGIG (reference sequence). The CDR3 runs to 11 residues. This CDR3 is CAWAVHTEAFF. In DNA, the CDR3 is TGTGCCTGGGCGGTTCACACTGAAGCTTTCTTT.

The J gene is TRBJ1-4, the V gene TRBV6-5; no clear D. This CDR3 region has 13 residues. Germline CDR1 and CDR2: MNHEY and SVGAGI. V shed 0 bases and J shed 8 bases, with 7 bases lying between them. The DNA for the CDR3 is TGTGCCAGCAGTTACTCGGGGAGAGAAAAACTGTTTTTT. Translation gives CASSYSGREKLFF.

This clone showed up just once. The chain links TRBV4-3 to TRBJ1-6; 7 bases line up with TRBD1. V shed 2 bases and J 7 bases; nucleotides not matched to a gene: 14. The CDR3 spans 18 residues. Germline V lookup: CDR1 LGHNA, CDR2 YSLEER. This chain's CDR3 is CASSQWGDTGVWNSPLHF. The CDR3 nucleotides read TGCGCCAGCAGCCAATGGGGGGATACAGGGGTGTGGAATTCACCCCTCCACTTT.

The CDR3, as DNA: TGTGCCAGCAGCCAGAGTAATTCACCCCTCCACTTT. Its protein is CASSQSNSPLHF. The gene calls are TRBV3-1 (or the pseudogene TRBV3-2) and TRBJ1-6; no clear D. The CDR3 totals 12 residues. Trimming cost V 3 bases and J 6 bases, with 3 bases left between them. Germline V lookup: CDR1 LGHDT, CDR2 YNNKEL (reference sequence).

The rearrangement uses TRBV7-8 and TRBJ1-6; D not resolved. This CDR3 region has 14 residues. Trimming pared 3 bases from V and 9 bases from J, leaving 12 bases between. The germline V gene encodes CDR1 SGHVS and CDR2 FQNEAQ. The CDR3 region is CASSFEGSGSPLHF. As DNA, the CDR3 is TGTGCCAGCAGCTTCGAGGGAAGCGGTTCACCCCTCCACTTT.

The V and J genes are TRBV19 and TRBJ1-2; D is possibly TRBD1 (6 bases). Germline values: CDR1 LNHDA, CDR2 SQIVND (reference sequence). With 4 bases removed from V and 2 bases from J, the gap between germline ends came to 14 bases. The CDR3 spans 15 residues. The CDR3 DNA reads TGTGCCAGTAGTAGTTTACAGGGCCTCAACTATGGCTACACCTTC. Amino acid sequence: CASSSLQGLNYGYTF.

This clone was counted a few times. The chain links TRBV6-5 to TRBJ2-7; the D gene is possibly TRBD2 (6 bases). The V gene lost 5 bases and the J gene lost 4 bases, with 15 bases spanning the gap. The CDR3 has 14 amino acids. Germline assignment: CDR1 MNHEY and CDR2 SVGAGI. The chain's CDR3 is CASSPQDGRYEQYF. CDR3 DNA: TGTGCCAGCAGTCCCCAAGACGGGAGATACGAGCAGTACTTC.

This chain joins TRBV3-1 (or the pseudogene TRBV3-2) and TRBJ2-3, with D possibly TRBD2 on 6 matching bases. Trimming stripped 0 bases from V and 0 bases from J, with 13 bases between. The V gene's germline CDR1 is LGHDT and CDR2 YNNKEL (reference sequence). This CDR3 region has 17 residues. The CDR3 protein is CASSQDLLARSTDTQYF. The CDR3 DNA sequence: TGTGCCAGCAGCCAAGACCTCCTAGCGAGAAGCACAGATACGCAGTATTTT.

The chain links TRBV19 to TRBJ1-3; 7 positions match TRBD1. The CDR3 loop spans 14 amino acids. V was clipped by 5 bases and J by 0 bases; unmatched bases: 1. Germline CDR1 is LNHDA and CDR2 is SQIVND (reference sequence). CDR3 sequence reads: CASSDRDSGNTIYF. The CDR3, as DNA: TGTGCCAGTAGTGACAGGGACTCTGGAAACACCATATATTTT.

The rearrangement links TRBV5-4 to TRBJ2-7; a weak D match, TRBD1 (5 bases). Trimming shortened V by 4 bases and J by 0 bases, and 14 bases separated the two germline ends. Germline-derived CDR1 and CDR2 are SGHNT and YYREEE (reference sequence). This CDR3 region has 15 residues. CDR3 sequence (DNA): TGTGCCAGCAGCCCCGCATGGCAGGGCTCCTACGAGCAGTACTTC. Protein sequence: CASSPAWQGSYEQYF. Full variable domain (missing parts from reference TRBV5-4 and TRBJ2-7): ETGVTQSPTHLIKTRGQQVTLRCSSQSGHNTVSWYQQALGQGPQFIFQYYREEENGRGNFPPRFSGLQFPNYSSELNVNALELDDSALYLCASSPAWQGSYEQYFGPGTRLTVT.

J is TRBJ2-2 and V is TRBV4-3; D remains ambiguous. The V gene's germline CDR1 is LGHNA and CDR2 YSLEER. Trimming took off 0 bases at V and 2 bases at J, with 16 bases between the two ends. This CDR3 contains 18 residues. This chain's CDR3 is CASSQEGRFQTNTGELFF. The CDR3, as DNA: TGCGCCAGCAGCCAAGAGGGCAGGTTTCAGACCAACACCGGGGAGCTGTTTTTT.

This rearrangement joins TRBV28 to TRBJ2-3; D remains unclear. Germline CDR1 and CDR2: MDHEN and SYDVKM. Trimming took off 1 base at V and 0 bases at J, with 11 bases between the two ends. This CDR3 comprises 16 residues. The CDR3 region has the DNA TGTGCCAGCAGTTTATTTGGAGCCACTAGCACAGATACGCAGTATTTT. Translating it yields CASSLFGATSTDTQYF.

This clone was recorded a few times. The V call is TRBV14, the J call TRBJ1-2; 8 nucleotides agree with TRBD1. Germline CDR1 and CDR2: SGHDN and FVKESK. J was trimmed by 3 bases and V by 0 bases; bases with no gene match: 9. The CDR3 loop spans 17 amino acids. As DNA, the CDR3 is TGTGCCAGCAGCCAAGAATGGCGTGGGACAGGTGACTATGGCTACACCTTC. Amino acids: CASSQEWRGTGDYGYTF.

The rearrangement joins TRBV6-6 to TRBJ1-3; no clear D. The germline CDR1 and CDR2 sequences are MNHNY and SVGAGI (reference sequence). V dropped 2 bases and J dropped 0 bases, with 8 bases sitting between them. The CDR3 loop spans 15 amino acids. In nucleotides, the CDR3 is TGTGCCAGCAGTTACGGCGGCAGCTCTGGAAACACCATATATTTT. Translated, it gives CASSYGGSSGNTIYF.

V and J are TRBV5-8 and TRBJ2-6; no clear D. The CDR3 runs to 16 residues. Per germline, CDR1 SGHTS and CDR2 YDEGEE. V lost 5 bases and J lost 0, with 12 bases in between. CDR3 sequence (DNA): TGTGCCAGCAGTGGTAGAGCTTACTCTGGGGCCAACGTCCTGACTTTC. This gives the protein CASSGRAYSGANVLTF.

V and J are TRBV7-2 and TRBJ2-2; D remains ambiguous. In germline, CDR1 is SGHTA, CDR2 FQGNSA. The CDR3 contains 15 residues. Trimming took 5 bases from V and 1 from J, leaving 11 bases between them. CDR3 DNA: TGTGCCAGCAGCGCTTCTACCCTGAACACCGGGGAGCTGTTTTTT. Protein sequence: CASSASTLNTGELFF.

The rearrangement links TRBV7-9 to TRBJ1-1, with 7 bases identical to TRBD1. V lost 4 bases, J lost 4 bases, and 3 bases stayed unmatched. This CDR3 is built from 13 residues. Germline V gives CDR1 SEHNR, CDR2 FQNEAQ (reference sequence). The CDR3 DNA sequence: TGTGCCAGCAGCTCAGGGGGAGGCACTGAAGCTTTCTTT. Translation gives CASSSGGGTEAFF. Full variable domain (rest looked up from reference TRBV7-9 and TRBJ1-1): DTGVSQNPRHKITKRGQNVTFRCDPISEHNRLYWYRQTLGQGPEFLTYFQNEAQLEKSRLLSDRFSAERPKGSFSTLEIQRTEQGDSAMYLCASSSGGGTEAFFGQGTRLTVV.